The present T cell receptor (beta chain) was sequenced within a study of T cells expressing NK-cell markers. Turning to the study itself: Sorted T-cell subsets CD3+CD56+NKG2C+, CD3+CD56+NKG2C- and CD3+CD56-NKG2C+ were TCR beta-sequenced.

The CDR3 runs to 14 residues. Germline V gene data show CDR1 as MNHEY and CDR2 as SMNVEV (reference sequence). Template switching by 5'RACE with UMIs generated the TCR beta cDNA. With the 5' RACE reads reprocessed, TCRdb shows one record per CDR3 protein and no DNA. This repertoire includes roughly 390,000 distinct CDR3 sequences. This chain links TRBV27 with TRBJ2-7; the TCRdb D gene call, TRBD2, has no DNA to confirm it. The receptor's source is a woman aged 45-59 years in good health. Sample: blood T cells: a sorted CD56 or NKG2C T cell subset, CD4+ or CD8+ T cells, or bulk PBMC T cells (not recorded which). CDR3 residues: CASWLAGGNYEQYF.